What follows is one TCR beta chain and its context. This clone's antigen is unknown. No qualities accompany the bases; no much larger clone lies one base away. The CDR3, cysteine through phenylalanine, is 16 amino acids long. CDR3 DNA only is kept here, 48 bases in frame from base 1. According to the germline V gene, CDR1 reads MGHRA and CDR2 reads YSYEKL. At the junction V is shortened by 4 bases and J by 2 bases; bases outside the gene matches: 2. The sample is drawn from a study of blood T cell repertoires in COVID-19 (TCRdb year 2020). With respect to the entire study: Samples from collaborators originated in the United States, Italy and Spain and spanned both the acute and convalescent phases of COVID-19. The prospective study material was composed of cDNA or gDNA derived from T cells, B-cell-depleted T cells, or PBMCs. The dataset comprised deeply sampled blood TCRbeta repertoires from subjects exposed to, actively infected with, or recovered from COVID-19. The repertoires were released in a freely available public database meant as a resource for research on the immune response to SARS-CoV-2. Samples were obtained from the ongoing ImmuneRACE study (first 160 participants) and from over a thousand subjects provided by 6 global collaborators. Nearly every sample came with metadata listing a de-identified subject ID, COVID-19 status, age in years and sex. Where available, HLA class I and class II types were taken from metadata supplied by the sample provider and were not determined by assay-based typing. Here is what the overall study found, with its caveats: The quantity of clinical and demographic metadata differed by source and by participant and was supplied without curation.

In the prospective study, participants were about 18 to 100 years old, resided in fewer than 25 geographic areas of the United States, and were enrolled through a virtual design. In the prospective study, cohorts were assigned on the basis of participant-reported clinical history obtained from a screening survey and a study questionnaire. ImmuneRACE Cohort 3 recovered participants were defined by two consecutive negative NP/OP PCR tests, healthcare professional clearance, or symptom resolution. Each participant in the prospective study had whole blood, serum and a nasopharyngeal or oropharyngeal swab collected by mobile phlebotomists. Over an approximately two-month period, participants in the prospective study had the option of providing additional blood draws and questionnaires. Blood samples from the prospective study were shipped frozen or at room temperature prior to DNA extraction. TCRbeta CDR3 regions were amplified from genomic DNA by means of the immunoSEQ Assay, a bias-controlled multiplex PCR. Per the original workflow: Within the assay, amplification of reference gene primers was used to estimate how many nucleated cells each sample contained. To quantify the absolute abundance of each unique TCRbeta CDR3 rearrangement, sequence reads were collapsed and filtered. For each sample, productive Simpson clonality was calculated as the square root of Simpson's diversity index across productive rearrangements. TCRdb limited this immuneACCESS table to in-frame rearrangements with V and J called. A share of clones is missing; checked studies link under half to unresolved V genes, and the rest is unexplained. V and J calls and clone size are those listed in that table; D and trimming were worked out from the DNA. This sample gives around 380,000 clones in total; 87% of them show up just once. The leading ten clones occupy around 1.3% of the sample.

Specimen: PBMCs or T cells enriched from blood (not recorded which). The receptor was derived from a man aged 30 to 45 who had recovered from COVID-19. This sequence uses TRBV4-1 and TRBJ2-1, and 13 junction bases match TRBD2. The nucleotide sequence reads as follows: TGCGCCAGCAGCCGCGGGACTAGCGGGACCTACAATGAGCAGTTCTTC. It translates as CASSRGTSGTYNEQFF.